Listed here is a single TCR beta chain. The data stem from a study of technical replicates of blood from a few donors. Clones were sequenced by immunoSEQ multiplex PCR, and TCRdb holds only the in-frame ones, with some missing. Of around 70,000 clones listed, about 94% were seen once; the top ten hold about 0.4%. Source material: T cells isolated from PBMCs. The clonotype was recovered from a human donor in good health.

The CDR3 coding sequence is TGTGCCAGCAGTTTAGGCGTAGGGGTGCAGGGGCAAGGCTACACCTTC. Residues: CASSLGVGVQGQGYTF. The chain uses TRBV28 and TRBJ1-2; a weak D match, TRBD1 (6 bases). V was clipped by 2 bases and J by 8 bases, with 21 bases between them. Germline CDR1 and CDR2: MDHEN and SYDVKM. This CDR3 has 16 amino acids.